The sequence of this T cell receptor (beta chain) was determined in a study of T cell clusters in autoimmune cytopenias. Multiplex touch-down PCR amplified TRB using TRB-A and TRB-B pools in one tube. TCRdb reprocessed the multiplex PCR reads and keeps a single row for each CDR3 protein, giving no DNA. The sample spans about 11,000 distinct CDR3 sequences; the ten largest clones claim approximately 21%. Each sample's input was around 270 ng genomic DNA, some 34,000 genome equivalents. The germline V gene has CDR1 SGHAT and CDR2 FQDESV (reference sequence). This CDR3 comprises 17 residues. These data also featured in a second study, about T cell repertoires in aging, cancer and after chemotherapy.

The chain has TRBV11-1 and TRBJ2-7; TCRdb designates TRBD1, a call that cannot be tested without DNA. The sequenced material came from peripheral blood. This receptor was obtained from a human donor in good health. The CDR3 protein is CASTTRKGTASPYEQYF. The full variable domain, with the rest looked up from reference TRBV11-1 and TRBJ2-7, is EAEVAQSPRYKITEKSQAVAFWCDPISGHATLYWYRQILGQGPELLVQFQDESVVDDSQLPKDRFSAERLKGVDSTLKIQPAELGDSAMYLCASTTRKGTASPYEQYFGPGTRLTVT.